These T cell receptor beta chains were read from a single sample in a study of OX40 agonist ivuxolimab in advanced cancers. TCRdb keeps only in-frame clones here, not all; method: immunoSEQ multiplex PCR. The table shows roughly 30,000 clones, with about nine tenths occurring only once. Sequences were derived from CD4+ or CD8+ T cells sorted from blood, sampled in a trial of the OX40 agonist ivuxolimab. Receptors were obtained from an adult with an advanced solid tumor such as melanoma, head and neck, liver or kidney cancer. Each CDR3 is given with its conserved first and last residue. D genes are given only for firm matches. Expanded clones get a size class; other rows say once, few or many, or leave the size out.

CDR3aa | CDR3nt | j_gene | v_gene | abundance | d_gene
CAWSDASGANVLTF | TGTGCCTGGAGTGACGCCTCTGGGGCCAACGTCCTGACTTTC | TRBJ2-6 | TRBV30 | NA | NA
CASATSLEQYF | TGTGCTAGTGCTACGTCCCTCGAGCAGTACTTC | TRBJ2-7 | TRBV12-5 | NA | NA
CASSADIDRDGYTF | TGTGCCAGCAGCGCAGACATCGACCGAGATGGCTACACCTTC | TRBJ1-2 | TRBV9 | NA | NA
CASSLYRGNLYEQYF | TGTGCCAGCAGCTTATACAGGGGGAATCTGTACGAGCAGTACTTC | TRBJ2-7 | TRBV7-6 | NA | TRBD1
CASSLVFPGSYEQYF | TGTGCCAGCAGCTTAGTTTTTCCGGGTTCCTACGAGCAGTACTTC | TRBJ2-7 | TRBV11-2 | NA | NA
CAHTNERELKTGELFF | TGTGCCCACACGAACGAGCGGGAGTTAAAGACCGGGGAGCTGTTTTTT | TRBJ2-2 | TRBV30 | NA | TRBD2
CAWSVGETQYF | TGTGCCTGGAGTGTGGGGGAGACCCAGTACTTC | TRBJ2-5 | TRBV30 | NA | NA
CASSPWGDGTEAFF | TGTGCCAGCAGTCCCTGGGGGGACGGCACTGAAGCTTTCTTT | TRBJ1-1 | TRBV6-5 | NA | NA
CASSGLASYNEQFF | TGTGCCAGCAGTGGACTAGCCTCCTACAATGAGCAGTTCTTC | TRBJ2-1 | TRBV6-1 | NA | TRBD2
CASSESQALLVEQYF | TGTGCCAGCAGTGAGTCTCAAGCCCTTTTGGTCGAGCAGTACTTC | TRBJ2-7 | TRBV2 | once | NA
CASSLKGLVQDTQYF | TGTGCCAGCAGCTTAAAAGGACTAGTTCAAGATACGCAGTATTTT | TRBJ2-3 | TRBV11-2 | NA | TRBD2
CASSLAGPMNTEAFF | TGTGCCAGCAGTTTAGCCGGCCCCATGAACACTGAAGCTTTCTTT | TRBJ1-1 | TRBV27 | once | NA
CASSTEGFSYEQYF | TGTGCCAGCAGTACGGAGGGGTTCTCCTACGAGCAGTACTTC | TRBJ2-7 | TRBV27 | NA | NA
CSVEELGTGGNSF | TGCAGCGTTGAAGAACTTGGGACAGGGGGAAACTCCTTC | TRBJ1-2 | TRBV29-1 | NA | TRBD1
CASSQSRDRGQGGYEQYF | TGTGCCAGCAGCCAGTCCCGGGACAGGGGGCAGGGCGGCTACGAGCAGTACTTC | TRBJ2-7 | TRBV5-6 | few | TRBD1
CASSLDGHSNQPQHF | TGTGCCAGCAGTTTGGACGGACATAGCAATCAGCCCCAGCATTTT | TRBJ1-5 | TRBV27 | NA | NA
CASSQTGDYGYTF | TGTGCCAGCTCACAGACAGGGGACTATGGCTACACCTTC | TRBJ1-2 | TRBV6-1 | NA | TRBD1
CASSSKTDYTDTQYF | TGTGCCAGCAGCTCAAAGACGGACTACACAGATACGCAGTATTTT | TRBJ2-3 | TRBV5-4 | NA | NA
CASSERGLAGATRTDTQYF | TGTGCCAGCAGTGAAAGGGGGCTAGCGGGGGCCACACGCACAGATACGCAGTATTTT | TRBJ2-3 | TRBV6-1 | NA | TRBD2
CASSAGGDSGNTIYF | TGTGCCAGCAGCGCAGGGGGCGACTCTGGAAACACCATATATTTT | TRBJ1-3 | TRBV13 | NA | TRBD1
CASSVAPNTGELFF | TGTGCCAGCAGCGTAGCTCCGAACACCGGGGAGCTGTTTTTT | TRBJ2-2 | TRBV9 | NA | NA
CASSLSLANEQFF | TGTGCCAGCAGTTTATCCCTAGCGAATGAGCAGTTCTTC | TRBJ2-1 | TRBV27 | once | NA
CSVKSLNTEAFF | TGCAGCGTTAAAAGCCTGAACACTGAAGCTTTCTTT | TRBJ1-1 | TRBV29-1 | NA | NA
CASSGITGGTEAFF | TGTGCCAGCAGCGGAATAACAGGGGGCACTGAAGCTTTCTTT | TRBJ1-1 | TRBV7-9 | NA | TRBD1
CASRLNVWTSGRDEQFF | TGTGCCAGCAGACTAAACGTCTGGACTAGCGGGAGGGATGAGCAGTTCTTC | TRBJ2-1 | TRBV27 | NA | TRBD2
CASTRDYTDTQYF | TGTGCCAGTACCCGGGACTACACAGATACGCAGTATTTT | TRBJ2-3 | TRBV19 | once | TRBD2
CASRQVKANTGELFF | TGTGCCAGCCGACAGGTAAAAGCGAACACCGGGGAGCTGTTTTTT | TRBJ2-2 | TRBV6-1 | NA | NA
CASSHRGASGELFF | TGTGCCAGCAGCCATAGGGGGGCATCCGGGGAGCTGTTTTTT | TRBJ2-2 | TRBV14 | NA | NA
CASSASGEATDTQYF | TGTGCCAGCAGTGCTAGCGGGGAGGCCACAGATACGCAGTATTTT | TRBJ2-3 | TRBV6-4 | NA | TRBD2
CASREDASYEQYF | TGTGCCAGTAGAGAGGACGCTTCCTACGAGCAGTACTTC | TRBJ2-7 | TRBV19 | NA | NA
CASDGTETYEQYF | TGTGCCAGCGACGGGACAGAAACCTACGAGCAGTACTTC | TRBJ2-7 | TRBV6-1 | NA | TRBD1
CAIHIHAPGNEQFF | TGTGCCATCCACATACACGCCCCGGGGAATGAGCAGTTCTTC | TRBJ2-1 | TRBV7-9 | few | NA
CASSMTGSTEAFF | TGTGCCAGTAGTATGACAGGGTCCACTGAAGCTTTCTTT | TRBJ1-1 | TRBV19 | NA | TRBD1
CASSQDGYEQYF | TGTGCCAGCAGCCAGGACGGGTACGAGCAGTACTTC | TRBJ2-7 | TRBV4-2 | NA | NA
CASNQPGLAANYTDTQYF | TGCGCCAGCAACCAACCGGGACTAGCGGCTAACTACACAGATACGCAGTATTTT | TRBJ2-3 | TRBV5-1 | once | TRBD2
CASSEMQGAGEQYF | TGTGCCAGCAGTGAAATGCAGGGGGCTGGCGAGCAGTACTTC | TRBJ2-7 | TRBV6-5 | once | TRBD1
CASSYIYEQYF | TGTGCCAGCAGTTACATCTACGAGCAGTACTTC | TRBJ2-7 | TRBV6-5 | NA | NA
CASSQGVGNQPQHF | TGCGCCAGCAGCCAGGGGGTCGGCAATCAGCCCCAGCATTTT | TRBJ1-5 | TRBV4-1 | NA | NA
CASAGSSYEQYF | TGTGCCAGCGCGGGCAGCTCCTACGAGCAGTACTTC | TRBJ2-7 | TRBV27 | once | NA
CASSSGPEFGNTIYF | TGCGCCAGCAGCTCGGGACCTGAGTTTGGAAACACCATATATTTT | TRBJ1-3 | TRBV5-1 | NA | NA
CASSQYTSMNTEAFF | TGCGCCAGCAGCCAATATACCAGCATGAACACTGAAGCTTTCTTT | TRBJ1-1 | TRBV4-1 | NA | NA
CASSVATVGTDTQYF | TGTGCCAGCAGCGTAGCTACGGTGGGCACAGATACGCAGTATTTT | TRBJ2-3 | TRBV9 | NA | NA
CASSLSEDRDYEQYF | TGCGCCAGCAGCCTCTCGGAGGACAGAGATTACGAGCAGTACTTC | TRBJ2-7 | TRBV4-1 | NA | NA
CASSEGRGNQPQHF | TGTGCCAGCAGTGAGGGCAGGGGCAATCAGCCCCAGCATTTT | TRBJ1-5 | TRBV2 | NA | NA
CSFLSYEQYF | TGCAGCTTCCTCTCCTACGAGCAGTACTTC | TRBJ2-7 | TRBV20-1 | NA | NA
CASSLGGTGNTIYF | TGTGCCAGCAGCTTAGGGGGAACTGGAAACACCATATATTTT | TRBJ1-3 | TRBV7-2 | NA | NA
CASSQDLLAGYNEQFF | TGCGCCAGCAGCCAAGATTTACTAGCGGGTTACAATGAGCAGTTCTTC | TRBJ2-1 | TRBV4-1 | NA | TRBD2
CASSLGLAGTNQETQYF | TGTGCCAGCAGCTTAGGGTTAGCGGGGACCAACCAAGAGACCCAGTACTTC | TRBJ2-5 | TRBV7-6 | once | TRBD2
CASSLVQYSGNTIYF | TGTGCCAGCAGCTTAGTACAGTACTCTGGAAACACCATATATTTT | TRBJ1-3 | TRBV7-9 | NA | NA
CASSSRDFNSPLHF | TGTGCCAGCAGCTCCCGGGACTTCAATTCACCCCTCCACTTT | TRBJ1-6 | TRBV2 | NA | NA
CAWSVLFNEQFF | TGTGCCTGGAGTGTCCTCTTCAATGAGCAGTTCTTC | TRBJ2-1 | TRBV30 | NA | NA
CASSAAPGTRVGELFF | TGTGCCAGTAGTGCCGCGCCCGGGACTAGGGTCGGGGAGCTGTTTTTT | TRBJ2-2 | TRBV19 | NA | TRBD2
CASSLGGNTYEQYF | TGTGCCAGCAGCTTGGGAGGCAACACCTACGAGCAGTACTTC | TRBJ2-7 | TRBV7-9 | NA | NA
CASSPSGQGGQYF | TGTGCCAGCAGCCCCAGCGGACAGGGCGGGCAGTACTTC | TRBJ2-7 | TRBV7-6 | NA | TRBD1
CSVEDLHLNTEAFF | TGCAGCGTTGAAGATCTTCATTTGAACACTGAAGCTTTCTTT | TRBJ1-1 | TRBV29-1 | NA | NA
CASSLDRREGLGYEQYF | TGTGCCAGCAGTCTCGACCGCAGGGAAGGGTTAGGTTACGAGCAGTACTTC | TRBJ2-7 | TRBV27 | NA | NA
CASSPRTPGLAHLGEQFF | TGTGCCAGCAGCCCCCGGACTCCGGGACTAGCCCACCTGGGGGAGCAGTTCTTC | TRBJ2-1 | TRBV7-7 | NA | TRBD2
CSALSRTLAGHGDWGYTF | TGCAGCGCTCTCAGCCGGACCCTGGCAGGTCATGGTGATTGGGGCTACACCTTC | TRBJ1-2 | TRBV29-1 | NA | NA